This T cell receptor (beta chain) was sequenced for a study of human T cells and chemical hapten exposure. Study findings and constraints: Donors in the study had alopecia, meaning their immune response may differ from healthy people's.

TCRdb processed the RACE reads anew with MiXCR; each CDR3 protein has one entry. This sample has some 82,000 distinct CDR3 sequences, with 6.6% found just once. V gave up 1 base and J gave up 2 bases; unmatched junction bases: 11. The CDR3 has 18 residues. The germline V gene has CDR1 SGHAT and CDR2 FQNNGV. This sample's time point: patch test 2, 6 weeks after DPC sensitization. The treatment was: therapeutic diphenylcyclopropenone sensitization with weekly scalp DPC. Patches went on only after blood had been drawn each time. A remark on this clonotype: Its specificity is unknown.

The chain employs TRBV11-2 and TRBJ2-7, with 10 bases fitting TRBD2. The sequence derives from a woman aged 30 to 39 with alopecia areata. Some clones in this sample may be carry-over from other donors' samples. This specimen consisted of whole blood, obtained in connection with sensitization to the hapten diphenylcyclopropenone (DPC). The CDR3 DNA reads as TGTGCCAGCAGCTTAGTAGGTGATGCTAGCGGGGGCCCCTACGAGCAGTACTTC. Its protein product is CASSLVGDASGGPYEQYF.